This T cell receptor (beta chain) is drawn from a study of T-cell memory formation after mild COVID-19. Study conclusions and caveats: Contracting clones localized mainly to CM and EM when CD4+ and mainly to EMRA when CD8+.

As regards this clonotype: The antigen is unknown.

TCRdb analysed the 5' RACE reads with MiXCR anew, one entry per CDR3 protein. The sample has about 250,000 distinct CDR3 sequences; about a sixth are singletons. The origin of this receptor is a man between 18 and 35 years old who had mild COVID-19 (a few samples of this study predate the infection). Cell type and time point are not known. Input material: PBMCs or a T cell subset sorted from them (not recorded which).

In DNA form, the CDR3 reads TGTGCCAGCAGCAGGGACAGGGGGCTGACTGAAGCTTTCTTT. It specifies CASSRDRGLTEAFF. This chain joins TRBV5-6 and TRBJ1-1; 12 nucleotides match TRBD1. The CDR3 covers 14 residues. Germline lookup yields CDR1 SGHDT and CDR2 YYEEEE. The trim removed 4 bases at V and 5 bases at J, leaving 3 bases unmatched. The variable domain in full, completed from reference TRBV5-6 and TRBJ1-1, reads DAGVTQSPTHLIKTRGQQVTLRCSPKSGHDTVSWYQQALGQGPQFIFQYYEEEERQRGNFPDRFSGHQFPNYSSELNVNALLLGDSALYLCASSRDRGLTEAFFGQGTRLTVV.